The rows below give T cell receptor beta chains drawn from one sample of a study of Graves' ophthalmopathy and Graves' hyperthyroidism. One entry per CDR3 protein results from TCRdb running MiXCR on the multiplex PCR reads. The table shows a few hundred thousand distinct CDR3 sequences, with roughly 21% occurring only once. Sequencing input: peripheral blood. Every receptor here comes from a woman in her fifties or sixties with Graves' ophthalmopathy. CDR3s include the opening cysteine and the closing phenylalanine or tryptophan. A D gene is named only where the DNA matches it firmly. Clone size is shown for a subset of rows, as once, few, many or a class of expanded clone.

TRBJ2-7	.	many	TRBV6-5	TGTGCCAGCAGTTCTGTACGGATTAACTACGAGCAGTACTTC	CASSSVRINYEQYF
TRBJ1-1	.	many	TRBV28	TGTGCCAGCAGAGACAGACAGAACACTGAAGCTTTCTTT	CASRDRQNTEAFF
TRBJ2-7	.	.	TRBV27	TGTGCCAGCAGCATTAATAGCGGAGCGGGCTACGAGCAGTACTTC	CASSINSGAGYEQYF
TRBJ2-2	.	.	TRBV10-1	TGCGCCAGCAGGAGGGGGGACACCGGGGAGCTGTTTTTT	CASRRGDTGELFF
TRBJ2-7	TRBD1	many	TRBV5-1	TGCGCCAGCAGCAAAGAGGGACAGGGATTGGGCGAGCAGTACTTC	CASSKEGQGLGEQYF
TRBJ1-2	.	many	TRBV5-1	TGCGCCAGCAGCTTGGTAGGGTCCTCGGGCGGCTACACCTTC	CASSLVGSSGGYTF
TRBJ1-5	.	many	TRBV12-3/TRBV12-4	TGTGCCAGCAGTTCGGCCGGGGATCAGCCCCAGCATTTT	CASSSAGDQPQHF
TRBJ2-5	.	.	TRBV29-1	TGCAGCGTTGCACGGACAAGGGCCGGTCAAGAGACCCAGTACTTC	CSVARTRAGQETQYF
TRBJ1-5	.	many	TRBV28	TGTGCCAGCAGGCCCCCCTTACAAAGACGTGGCAATCAGCCCCAGCATTTT	CASRPPLQRRGNQPQHF
TRBJ2-4	.	.	TRBV6-2/TRBV6-3	TGTGCCAGCAGTTCCCCCCCTAGTCTGCAAAACATTCAGTACTTC	CASSSPPSLQNIQYF
TRBJ2-7	.	many	TRBV30	TGTGCCTGGAGTACCGGACTCCATACCTCGTGGGAGCAGTACTTC	CAWSTGLHTSWEQYF
TRBJ2-5	TRBD2	many	TRBV27	TGTGCCAGCAGTTTATCGGGCGGGGGGAGACCCAAAGAGACCCAGTACTTC	CASSLSGGGRPKETQYF
TRBJ2-5	TRBD2	once	TRBV7-3	TGTGCCAGCAGCTTAAGGGCTAGCGGGAGGTGGGCACAAGAGACCCAGTACTTC	CASSLRASGRWAQETQYF
TRBJ1-2	TRBD1	many	TRBV12-3/TRBV12-4	TGTGCCAGCAGTCTAAGTACAGGGGTTTCTGGCTACACCTTC	CASSLSTGVSGYTF
TRBJ1-3	.	many	TRBV19	TGTGCCATAAGGACAGGAAACACCATATATTTT	CAIRTGNTIYF
TRBJ1-1	.	few	TRBV4-1	TGCACCAGCAGCCAAGAGGGCCTGCGGGCAGCTTTCTTT	CTSSQEGLRAAFF
TRBJ1-2	.	.	TRBV28	TGTGCCAGCAGTTTGGAGGAGGGGAGGGGCTACACCTTC	CASSLEEGRGYTF
TRBJ1-5	.	many	TRBV15	TGTGCCACCAGCAGAGATCGTCCGGGACGTCAGCCCCAGCATTTT	CATSRDRPGRQPQHF
TRBJ2-2	TRBD2	many	TRBV12-3/TRBV12-4	TGTGCCAGCAGCCCTCTTGGCGGGAGCGCGTCCGGGGAGCTGTTTTTT	CASSPLGGSASGELFF
TRBJ1-2	.	.	TRBV15	TGTGCCACCAGCAGAGATCTAGACTCGGGAGTGGCTGGCTACACCTTC	CATSRDLDSGVAGYTF
TRBJ1-2	TRBD1	many	TRBV12-3/TRBV12-4	TGTGCCAGCAACGAGGGGGCAGGGGGACTCTATGGCTACACCTTC	CASNEGAGGLYGYTF
TRBJ2-7	.	many	TRBV30	TGTGCCTGGTCCCCGGGACACATTTACGAGCAGTACTTC	CAWSPGHIYEQYF
TRBJ2-3	.	many	TRBV6-1	TGTGCCAGCAGTGTGAGAAGGGGCACAGATACGCAGTATTTT	CASSVRRGTDTQYF
TRBJ2-5	TRBD2	many	TRBV2	TGTGCCAGCAGTTTCACTAGCGGGAGTCCCGGGACCCAGTACTTC	CASSFTSGSPGTQYF
TRBJ2-3	.	few	TRBV11-2	TGTGCCAGCAGCTTAGGCCCCCTCACAGATACGCAGTATTTT	CASSLGPLTDTQYF
TRBJ2-5	.	many	TRBV20-1	TGCAGTGCTAGAGTTAGGGGGTCGGTGGGGGTGGGAGAGACCCAGTACTTC	CSARVRGSVGVGETQYF
TRBJ1-1	.	many	TRBV11-2	TGTGCCAGCAGCTTAGGGGGGGGCAGCCCCCCTTTCTTT	CASSLGGGSPPFF
TRBJ1-5	.	.	TRBV19	TGTGCCAGTAGACGGGGGGGGTGGGGGTCTAGCAATCAGCCCCAGCATTTT	CASRRGGWGSSNQPQHF
TRBJ1-1	.	many	TRBV6-1	TGTGCCAGCAGTGAGTCCTTCGGGCGGCAAGAAGCTTTCTTT	CASSESFGRQEAFF
TRBJ2-7	.	many	TRBV7-2	TGTGCCAGCAGCCCACACCAGGGAGCCTCCTTC	CASSPHQGASF
TRBJ2-6	TRBD1	many	TRBV19	TGTGCCAGTAGCATTGGACAGGTGGTATATACTGGGGCCAACGTCCTGACTTTC	CASSIGQVVYTGANVLTF
TRBJ1-1	TRBD1	few	TRBV6-5	TGTGCCAGCAGTTACGACAGGGGGCTGACTGAAGCTTTCTTT	CASSYDRGLTEAFF
TRBJ2-7	TRBD2	.	TRBV15	TGTGCCACCAGCAGAGATATAGGACTAGGTGCTTACGAGCAGTACTTC	CATSRDIGLGAYEQYF
TRBJ2-7	TRBD2	many	TRBV6-5	TGTGCCAGCAAGGGGACTAGCGGGGCGGAATACGAGCAGTACTTC	CASKGTSGAEYEQYF
TRBJ2-7	.	many	TRBV2	TGTGCCAGCTTAGGAGACATGACTTACGAGCAGTACTTC	CASLGDMTYEQYF
TRBJ2-7	.	.	TRBV12-3/TRBV12-4	TGTGCCAGCAGTTTAGCGGAGAGGCCGGGGCAGTACTTC	CASSLAERPGQYF
TRBJ2-5	TRBD2	once	TRBV12-3/TRBV12-4	TGTGCCAGCAGTCCGGGGAGGGCCGGGGAGACCCAGTACTTC	CASSPGRAGETQYF
TRBJ1-6	.	many	TRBV12-3/TRBV12-4	TGTGCCAGCAGTTTAGGACAGTCCTATAATTCACCCCTCCACTTT	CASSLGQSYNSPLHF
TRBJ1-3	.	many	TRBV6-2/TRBV6-3	TGTGCCAGCAGCCGCGACACAGGAAACACCATATATTTT	CASSRDTGNTIYF
TRBJ2-5	.	many	TRBV7-9	TGTGCCAGCAGCTTACGAGGGTTGGAGACCCAGTACTTC	CASSLRGLETQYF
TRBJ2-1	.	.	TRBV12-3/TRBV12-4	TGTGCCAGCAGTTACCCGCAGGGGTACAATGAGCAGTTCTTC	CASSYPQGYNEQFF
TRBJ1-1	TRBD1	.	TRBV11-2	TGTGCCAGCAGCTATCGCCAGGGGGTTATGAACACTGAAGCTTTCTTT	CASSYRQGVMNTEAFF
TRBJ2-4	.	.	TRBV28	TGTGCCAGCAGTCCTTTACAGAGGATGGGCAAAAACATTCAGTACTTC	CASSPLQRMGKNIQYF
TRBJ2-5	.	many	TRBV28	TGTGCCAGCAGTGACTCTAGAGTTCGTGACTTC	CASSDSRVRDF
TRBJ2-7	.	many	TRBV20-1	TGCAGTGCCCATGCAGGGTTCAACTACGAGCAGTACTTC	CSAHAGFNYEQYF